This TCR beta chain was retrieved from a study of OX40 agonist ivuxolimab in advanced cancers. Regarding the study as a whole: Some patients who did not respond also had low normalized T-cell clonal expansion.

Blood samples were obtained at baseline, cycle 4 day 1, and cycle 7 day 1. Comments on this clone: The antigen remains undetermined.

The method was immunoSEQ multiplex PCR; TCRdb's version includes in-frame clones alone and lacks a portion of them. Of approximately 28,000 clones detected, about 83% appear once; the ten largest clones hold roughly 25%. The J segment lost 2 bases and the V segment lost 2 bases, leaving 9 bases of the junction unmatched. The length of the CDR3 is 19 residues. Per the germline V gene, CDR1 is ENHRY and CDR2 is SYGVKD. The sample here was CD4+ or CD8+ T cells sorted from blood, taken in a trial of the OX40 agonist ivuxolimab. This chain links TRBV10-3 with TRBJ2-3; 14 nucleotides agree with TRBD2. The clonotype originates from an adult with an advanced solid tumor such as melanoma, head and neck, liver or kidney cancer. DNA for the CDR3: TGTGCCATCAGTGAGACGGGACTAGCGGGAGTGAAACACACAGATACGCAGTATTTT. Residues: CAISETGLAGVKHTDTQYF.